This T cell receptor (beta chain) was retrieved from a study of blood T cell repertoires in COVID-19. About the research overall: In each case, the material was cDNA or gDNA derived from T cells, B-cell-depleted T cells, or PBMCs.

The data were produced by immunoSEQ multiplex PCR, yet TCRdb's version contains in-frame clones alone and is incomplete. The sample includes about 140,000 clones, around 83% seen only once; the top ten take about 4.2%. Germline V gives CDR1 DFQATT, CDR2 SNEGSKA (reference sequence). This CDR3 comprises 16 residues. Trimming removed 3 bases from V and 5 bases from J, with 20 bases in between. This clone was observed a few times. Sequenced sample: peripheral blood. The TCR was taken from an elderly woman with acute or convalescent COVID-19. The chain combines TRBV20-1 with TRBJ2-1; D is perhaps TRBD2 (6 bases). CDR3 protein: CSASGSSERMNNEQFF. CDR3 DNA sequence: TGCAGTGCTAGTGGTTCTAGCGAGAGGATGAACAATGAGCAGTTCTTC.